This is a list of T cell receptor beta chains from one sample in a study of radiotherapy plus CTLA-4 blockade in lung cancer. Some clones are missing from TCRdb's copy, which holds only in-frame ones; the method was immunoSEQ multiplex PCR. The top ten hold about 3.1% of the sample, which has some 60,000 clones, roughly 76% seen once. The sample consisted of peripheral blood, taken from a patient treated with radiotherapy plus ipilimumab. Receptor source: a human donor with non-small cell lung cancer who had a complete response to radiotherapy plus ipilimumab. CDR3s include the opening cysteine and the closing phenylalanine or tryptophan. A D gene is named only where the DNA matches it firmly. Only part of the rows carry a size: once, few, many, or a class if the clone is expanded.

size: .; J: TRBJ1-6; V: TRBV30; D: .; CDR3: CAWSRRRSEEGSSYNSPLHF; DNA: TGTGCCTGGAGTCGGCGGCGGAGTGAGGAGGGAAGCTCCTATAATTCACCCCTCCACTTT
size: .; J: TRBJ2-7; V: TRBV10-3; D: TRBD1; CDR3: CAISIQGDPYEQYF; DNA: TGTGCCATCAGCATACAGGGGGATCCCTACGAGCAGTACTTC
size: .; J: TRBJ2-2; V: TRBV7-8; D: .; CDR3: CASSSTGNTGELFF; DNA: TGTGCCAGCAGCTCGACAGGAAACACCGGGGAGCTGTTTTTT
size: .; J: TRBJ2-1; V: TRBV18; D: .; CDR3: CASSPGTSDEQFF; DNA: TGTGCCAGCTCACCCGGGACAAGCGATGAGCAGTTCTTC
size: .; J: TRBJ2-5; V: TRBV18; D: TRBD1; CDR3: CASSPPWGDRDQETQYF; DNA: TGTGCCAGCTCACCTCCCTGGGGGGACAGGGACCAAGAGACCCAGTACTTC
size: .; J: TRBJ1-5; V: TRBV10-2; D: .; CDR3: CASSSGSNQPQHF; DNA: TGCGCCAGCAGTAGTGGTAGTAATCAGCCCCAGCATTTT
size: .; J: TRBJ2-7; V: TRBV6-6; D: TRBD1; CDR3: CASRPGQRSYEQYF; DNA: TGTGCCAGCAGACCGGGACAGCGTTCCTACGAGCAGTACTTC
size: .; J: TRBJ2-1; V: TRBV11-2; D: TRBD2; CDR3: CASSSQPPSGSYNEQFF; DNA: TGTGCCAGCAGCTCCCAACCCCCTAGCGGGAGCTACAATGAGCAGTTCTTC
size: .; J: TRBJ2-7; V: TRBV7-9; D: .; CDR3: CASSLARVFEQYF; DNA: TGTGCCAGCAGCTTAGCCAGGGTGTTTGAGCAGTACTTC
size: .; J: TRBJ1-2; V: TRBV19; D: TRBD1; CDR3: CASSIAPGQDNYGYTF; DNA: TGTGCCAGTAGTATAGCTCCGGGACAGGATAACTATGGCTACACCTTC
size: once; J: TRBJ1-1; V: TRBV29-1; D: .; CDR3: CSVEDLKRNTEAFF; DNA: TGCAGCGTTGAAGATCTTAAGCGGAACACTGAAGCTTTCTTT
size: .; J: TRBJ2-1; V: TRBV18; D: TRBD1; CDR3: CASSPTPSGTEYNEQFF; DNA: TGTGCCAGCTCACCTACCCCATCCGGGACAGAATACAATGAGCAGTTCTTC
size: .; J: TRBJ2-7; V: TRBV11-2; D: .; CDR3: CASSRVDSSYEQYF; DNA: TGTGCCAGCAGTCGGGTGGATTCTTCCTACGAGCAGTACTTC
size: .; J: TRBJ2-1; V: TRBV5-1; D: TRBD2; CDR3: CASSPGGSESFF; DNA: TGCGCCAGCAGCCCCGGGGGGTCGGAGTCGTTCTTC
size: .; J: TRBJ2-7; V: TRBV29-1; D: TRBD1; CDR3: CSATGTDNYEQYF; DNA: TGCAGCGCGACCGGGACAGATAACTACGAGCAGTACTTC
size: once; J: TRBJ2-2; V: TRBV7-6; D: TRBD1; CDR3: CASSHRGHNTGELFF; DNA: TGTGCCAGCAGCCACAGGGGCCATAACACCGGGGAGCTGTTTTTT
size: .; J: TRBJ2-2; V: TRBV30; D: .; CDR3: CAWSLAGPNTGELFF; DNA: TGTGCCTGGAGTCTCGCGGGACCGAACACCGGGGAGCTGTTTTTT
size: medium-sized; J: TRBJ1-4; V: TRBV7-9; D: .; CDR3: CATQQGGNEKLFF; DNA: TGTGCCACCCAACAGGGTGGTAATGAAAAACTGTTTTTT
size: .; J: TRBJ2-2; V: TRBV5-8; D: TRBD2; CDR3: CASSLLAGGPGELFF; DNA: TGTGCCAGCAGCTTGCTAGCGGGAGGTCCCGGGGAGCTGTTTTTT
size: .; J: TRBJ2-1; V: TRBV9; D: TRBD1; CDR3: CASSVRGQGSYNEQFF; DNA: TGTGCCAGCAGCGTTAGGGGACAGGGGTCGTACAATGAGCAGTTCTTC
size: .; J: TRBJ2-7; V: TRBV15; D: TRBD1; CDR3: CATSRGQGTYEQYF; DNA: TGTGCCACCAGCAGGGGACAGGGGACCTACGAGCAGTACTTC
size: .; J: TRBJ2-5; V: TRBV29-1; D: .; CDR3: CSVEGPSSDQETQYF; DNA: TGCAGCGTTGAAGGTCCTTCTAGCGACCAAGAGACCCAGTACTTC
size: .; J: TRBJ1-2; V: TRBV5-1; D: .; CDR3: CASSLDSPGGGYTF; DNA: TGCGCCAGCAGCTTGGACTCCCCCGGCGGGGGCTACACCTTC
size: .; J: TRBJ1-3; V: TRBV5-1; D: .; CDR3: CASSLRTELRGNTIYF; DNA: TGCGCCAGCAGCTTGAGGACAGAGTTGCGAGGAAACACCATATATTTT
size: .; J: TRBJ2-7; V: TRBV29-1; D: .; CDR3: CSVGVRGYGEQYF; DNA: TGCAGCGTTGGAGTCAGGGGATATGGCGAGCAGTACTTC
size: .; J: TRBJ2-1; V: TRBV18; D: TRBD2; CDR3: CASSPRSNLGLGYNEQFF; DNA: TGTGCCAGCTCACCACGATCTAATCTAGGACTAGGGTACAATGAGCAGTTCTTC
size: .; J: TRBJ1-4; V: TRBV7-9; D: .; CDR3: CASSFGDATNEKLFF; DNA: TGTGCCAGCAGCTTCGGGGATGCAACTAATGAAAAACTGTTTTTT
size: .; J: TRBJ2-7; V: TRBV23-1; D: TRBD1; CDR3: CASSQWGDRGTSYEQYF; DNA: TGCGCCAGCAGTCAATGGGGGGACAGGGGAACCTCCTACGAGCAGTACTTC